A single sample is the source of the 11 T cell receptor beta chains below, sequenced in a study of CD8 T cells in Susac syndrome. Reverse transcription used roughly 0.45 to 1 ug RNA and random hexamers. TCRdb re-called the immunoSEQ multiplex PCR reads with MiXCR, one entry per CDR3 protein. Of tens of thousands of distinct CDR3 sequences listed, just under 95% are singletons. Material for sequencing was CD8+ T cells from PBMCs. These receptors came from a human donor in good health.

The V and J genes are TRBV20-1 and TRBJ1-2, with D tentatively TRBD1 (5 bases). Trimming shortened V by 0 bases and J by 3 bases, and 17 bases separated the two germline ends. The CDR3 totals 16 residues. Per germline, CDR1 DFQATT and CDR2 SNEGSKA (reference sequence). CDR3 in DNA: TGCAGTGCTAGAGATTTGGAAGGGGAAGGAGACTATGGCTACACCTTC. This sequence encodes CSARDLEGEGDYGYTF.

V is TRBV5-1 and J is TRBJ2-7, with 8 nucleotides matching TRBD1. The length of the CDR3 is 15 residues. Looked up from germline, CDR1 is SGHRS and CDR2 is YFSETQ. V shed 1 base, J shed 4 bases, and the junction held 7 bases outside the gene matches. This CDR3 reads CASSLSDRGDYEQYF. The CDR3 coding sequence is TGCGCCAGCAGCTTGTCCGACAGGGGAGATTACGAGCAGTACTTC.

This clonotype was seen only a few times. This chain joins TRBV13 and TRBJ1-6; 7 bases agree with TRBD1. V shed 5 bases, J shed 8 bases, and the junction held 9 bases outside the gene matches. The CDR3 runs to 15 residues. The germline CDR1 and CDR2 sequences are PRHDT and FYEKMQ (reference sequence). CDR3 region: CASSRVQGRDSPLHF. Here the CDR3 DNA reads TGTGCCAGCAGCCGGGTACAGGGGAGGGATTCACCCCTCCACTTT.

This clonotype was detected once. The rearrangement links TRBV24-1 to TRBJ2-2; a possible D gene is TRBD1 (5 bases). Germline assignment: CDR1 KGHDR and CDR2 SFDVKD. This CDR3 spans 14 amino acids. The V and J ends lost 7 bases and 1 base respectively, with 9 bases between them. The CDR3: CATRKQENTGELFF. Here the CDR3 DNA reads TGTGCCACCAGAAAACAGGAGAACACCGGGGAGCTGTTTTTT.

The rearrangement links TRBV29-1 to TRBJ2-1; tentative D call: TRBD1 (5 bases). CDR1 SQVTM and CDR2 ANQGSEA come from the germline V gene. The CDR3 has 11 residues. The ends were cut back, 7 bases at V and 8 bases at J, with 12 bases in the middle. In DNA form, the CDR3 reads TGCAGCGGGGGCCGCAGCTATGAGCAGTTCTTC. The encoded protein is CSGGRSYEQFF.

The genes are TRBV4-3 and TRBJ2-7, with 8 bases identical to TRBD2. Germline V gene lookup returns CDR1 LGHNA and CDR2 YSLEER. The CDR3 extends over 19 amino acids. The J segment lost 0 bases and the V segment lost 1 base, leaving 14 bases of the junction unmatched. CDR3 protein: CASSQGPRGEGLASYEQYF. In DNA form, the CDR3 reads TGCGCCAGCAGCCAAGGTCCCCGGGGGGAAGGACTAGCCTCCTACGAGCAGTACTTC.

This chain's CDR3 is CASSVLGSSYNEQFF. Written as DNA, the CDR3 is TGCGCCAGCAGCGTACTAGGGAGCTCCTACAATGAGCAGTTCTTC. This chain connects TRBV5-1 to TRBJ2-1, with D perhaps matching TRBD2 (5 bases). Germline V lookup: CDR1 SGHRS, CDR2 YFSETQ. The length of the CDR3 is 15 residues. V lost 4 bases to trimming and J lost 0 bases, with 11 bases between them.

This clonotype appeared once. J is TRBJ1-1 and V is TRBV7-9; D possibly corresponds to TRBD1 (5 bases). The CDR3 has 15 residues. Germline CDR1 reads SEHNR; CDR2 reads FQNEAQ (reference sequence). V lost 6 bases and J 1 base, leaving 15 bases between the germline ends. The chain's CDR3 is CASRAGMNPNTEAFF. In nucleotides, the CDR3 is TGTGCCAGCAGGGCAGGGATGAACCCGAACACTGAAGCTTTCTTT.

The chain carries TRBV30 and TRBJ2-3, with 9 nucleotides matching TRBD2. In germline, CDR1 is GTSNPN, CDR2 SVGIG (reference sequence). CDR3 length: 14 residues. J gave up 4 bases and V 0 bases, and 2 bases lay outside the gene matches. CDR3 DNA sequence: TGTGCCTGGAGTGTGGGGACTAGCCCAGATACGCAGTATTTT. It yields the protein CAWSVGTSPDTQYF.

The chain joins TRBV24-1 to TRBJ1-2, with a possible D match to TRBD1 (6 bases). Per germline, CDR1 KGHDR and CDR2 SFDVKD. V was pared by 0 bases and J by 6 bases, with 22 bases between. The CDR3 runs to 18 residues. CDR3 sequence reads: CATSDLNPQGVKGDGYTF. DNA for the CDR3: TGTGCCACCAGTGATTTGAATCCGCAGGGAGTGAAGGGGGATGGCTACACCTTC.

V and J are TRBV7-9 and TRBJ2-3; D not resolved. The CDR3 runs to 13 residues. The V gene lost 1 base and the J gene lost 2 bases, with 4 bases spanning the gap. Germline CDR1 reads SEHNR; CDR2 reads FQNEAQ (reference sequence). This CDR3 is CASSLDYTDTQYF. DNA of the CDR3: TGTGCCAGCAGCTTAGACTACACAGATACGCAGTATTTT.